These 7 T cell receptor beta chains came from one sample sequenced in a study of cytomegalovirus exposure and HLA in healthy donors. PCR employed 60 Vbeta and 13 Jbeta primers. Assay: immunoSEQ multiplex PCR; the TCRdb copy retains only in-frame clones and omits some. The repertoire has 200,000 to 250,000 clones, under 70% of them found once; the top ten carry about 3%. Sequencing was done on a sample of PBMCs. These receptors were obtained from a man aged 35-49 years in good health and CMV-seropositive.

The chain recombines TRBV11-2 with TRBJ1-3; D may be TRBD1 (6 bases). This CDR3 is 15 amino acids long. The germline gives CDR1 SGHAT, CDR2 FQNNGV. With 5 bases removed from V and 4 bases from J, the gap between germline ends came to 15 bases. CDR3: CASSQITGYGNTIYF. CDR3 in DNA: TGTGCCAGCAGCCAAATAACAGGGTACGGAAACACCATATATTTT.

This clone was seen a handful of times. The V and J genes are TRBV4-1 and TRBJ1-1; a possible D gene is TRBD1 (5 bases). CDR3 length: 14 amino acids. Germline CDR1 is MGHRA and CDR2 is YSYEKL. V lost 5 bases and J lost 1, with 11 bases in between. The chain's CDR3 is CASSIRQQNTEAFF. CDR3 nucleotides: TGCGCCAGCAGCATTCGACAGCAGAACACTGAAGCTTTCTTT.

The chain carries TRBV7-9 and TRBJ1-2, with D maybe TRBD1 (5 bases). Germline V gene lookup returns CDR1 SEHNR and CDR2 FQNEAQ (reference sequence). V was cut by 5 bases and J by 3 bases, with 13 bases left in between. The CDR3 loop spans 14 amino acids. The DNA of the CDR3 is TGTGCCAGCAGCACACCGGGACTGCACTATGGCTACACCTTC. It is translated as CASSTPGLHYGYTF.

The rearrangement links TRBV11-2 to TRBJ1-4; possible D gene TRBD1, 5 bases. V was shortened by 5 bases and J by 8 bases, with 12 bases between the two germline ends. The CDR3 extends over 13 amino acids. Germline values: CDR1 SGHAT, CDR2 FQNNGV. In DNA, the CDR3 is TGTGCCAGCAGCCCCGGGACTTTAGAAAAACTGTTTTTT. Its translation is CASSPGTLEKLFF.

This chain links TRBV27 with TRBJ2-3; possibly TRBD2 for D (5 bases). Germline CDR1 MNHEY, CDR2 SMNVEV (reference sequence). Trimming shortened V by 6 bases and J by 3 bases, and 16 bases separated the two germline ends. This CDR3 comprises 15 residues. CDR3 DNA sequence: TGTGCCAGCAGGCAACGTTCGAGGGCGACAGATACGCAGTATTTT. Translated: CASRQRSRATDTQYF.

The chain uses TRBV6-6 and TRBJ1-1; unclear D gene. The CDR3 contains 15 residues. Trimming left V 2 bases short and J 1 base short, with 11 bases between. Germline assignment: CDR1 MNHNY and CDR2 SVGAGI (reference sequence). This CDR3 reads CASSYNSVRNTEAFF. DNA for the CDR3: TGTGCCAGCAGTTACAATAGTGTAAGGAACACTGAAGCTTTCTTT.

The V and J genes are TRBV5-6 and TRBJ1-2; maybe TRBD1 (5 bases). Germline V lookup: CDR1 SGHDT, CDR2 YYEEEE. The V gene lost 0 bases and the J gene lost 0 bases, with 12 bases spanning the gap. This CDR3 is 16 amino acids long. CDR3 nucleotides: TGTGCCAGCAGCTTGGGGAGGGACCGCCCTAACTATGGCTACACCTTC. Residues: CASSLGRDRPNYGYTF.